The 22 T cell receptor beta chains reported below all come from one sample, sequenced in a study of T cell responses to AZD1222 COVID-19 vaccine. Method: immunoSEQ multiplex PCR; TCRdb's copy keeps in-frame clones and lacks some. The table has about 93,000 clones, around 90% seen once; the top ten hold roughly 16%. This specimen was peripheral blood, taken on day 0 of AZD1222 vaccination. These receptors were taken from an adult in good health.

This chain uses TRBV7-2 with TRBJ1-1, with D unclear. V was clipped by 6 bases and J by 7 bases, with 9 bases between them. CDR1 SGHTA and CDR2 FQGNSA come from the germline V gene. The CDR3 runs to 11 residues. CDR3 sequence: CASRSDNEAFF. The CDR3 DNA follows: TGTGCCAGCAGGTCTGACAATGAAGCTTTCTTT.

The DNA for the CDR3 is TGTGCCAGCAGTGAGGGTGGGAGGGGGCCCACCGGCTACACCTTC. Translation gives CASSEGGRGPTGYTF. The rearrangement uses TRBV2 and TRBJ1-2, with 7 bases aligning to TRBD1. Trimming removed 3 bases from V and 8 bases from J; junction bases left unmatched: 12. The CDR3 has 15 residues. The germline gives CDR1 SNHLY, CDR2 FYNNEI.

This clone was observed once. The J gene is TRBJ2-1, the V gene TRBV4-1; 10 bases align to TRBD1. Germline CDR1 and CDR2: MGHRA and YSYEKL. The CDR3 spans 17 residues. J lost 5 bases, V lost 4 bases, and 11 bases had no gene match. CDR3 DNA: TGCGCCAGCAGCCCAGGGGGCTGGGACAGGGGTAACAATGAGCAGTTCTTC. The encoded protein is CASSPGGWDRGNNEQFF.

The chain has TRBV12-3 or TRBV12-4 and TRBJ1-5; D not resolved. The CDR3 is made up of 13 amino acids. Trimming removed 6 bases at V and 7 bases at J, with 13 bases between. This CDR3 reads CASRTVAGQPQHF. The CDR3 DNA reads TGTGCCAGCAGAACGGTAGCGGGGCAGCCCCAGCATTTT.

This chain connects TRBV7-6 to TRBJ1-6; 8 positions match TRBD1. J lost 9 bases, V lost 3 bases, and 10 bases had no gene match. The germline gives CDR1 SGHVS, CDR2 FNYEAQ. The CDR3 contains 16 residues. In nucleotides, the CDR3 is TGTGCCAGCAGCTTCGGGGACCCAGGGGGCCGTTCACCCCTCCACTTT. Amino acids: CASSFGDPGGRSPLHF.

The genes are TRBV7-9 and TRBJ1-2, with D possibly being TRBD1 (5 bases). In germline, CDR1 is SEHNR, CDR2 FQNEAQ (reference sequence). Trimming removed 5 bases at V and 8 bases at J, with 15 bases between. The CDR3 has 13 residues. The CDR3 loop reads CASSAQTDLGYTF. CDR3 coding DNA: TGTGCCAGCAGCGCTCAGACAGACTTGGGCTACACCTTC.

This chain uses TRBV19 with TRBJ1-6; TRBD1 is a possible D gene (5 bases). V was trimmed by 5 bases and J by 0 bases, leaving 8 bases between them. The CDR3 runs to 15 residues. Germline V lookup: CDR1 LNHDA, CDR2 SQIVND (reference sequence). CDR3 nucleotides: TGTGCCAGTAGTGCGGGGGGCTCCTATAATTCACCCCTCCACTTT. Translated, it gives CASSAGGSYNSPLHF.

V gene TRBV27 combines with J gene TRBJ2-1; no reliable D call. V was clipped by 3 bases and J by 7 bases, with 10 bases between them. In germline, CDR1 is MNHEY, CDR2 SMNVEV (reference sequence). This CDR3 region has 13 residues. For the CDR3, the DNA is TGTGCCAGCAGTTTCACCCCTAGGAATGAGCAGTTCTTC. This sequence encodes CASSFTPRNEQFF.

This chain connects TRBV6-5 to TRBJ1-2, with D unresolved. The CDR3 extends over 13 amino acids. The V end lost 3 bases, the J end lost 4 bases, and 9 bases lay between the germline ends. Germline V CDR1 and CDR2: MNHEY, SVGAGI. CDR3 protein: CASSYVGSYGYTF. CDR3 DNA sequence: TGTGCCAGCAGTTATGTCGGAAGCTATGGCTACACCTTC.

V and J are TRBV21-1 and TRBJ1-5. TRBV21-1 is termed a pseudogene. There are 12 residues in the CDR3. Here the CDR3 reads CASSNPNQPQHF. CDR3 DNA sequence: TGTGCCAGCAGCAATCCCAATCAGCCCCAGCATTTT.

The chain uses TRBV7-2 and TRBJ1-3; TRBD1 matches 7 bases. Germline V gene data show CDR1 as SGHTA and CDR2 as FQGNSA. The CDR3 has 15 residues. Trimming removed 1 base from V and 4 bases from J; junction bases left unmatched: 4. The CDR3 bases are TGTGCCAGCAGCTTAGAGGGGGCGCCAGGAAACACCATATATTTT. Translating it yields CASSLEGAPGNTIYF.

The V gene is TRBV10-3, the J gene TRBJ2-4; tentative D call: TRBD1 (6 bases). Trimming removed 0 bases from V and 7 bases from J, with 13 bases in between. CDR3 length: 15 amino acids. Germline values: CDR1 ENHRY, CDR2 SYGVKD. CDR3 amino acids: CAISESIGGRNIQYF. In DNA form, the CDR3 reads TGTGCCATCAGTGAGTCGATAGGGGGTAGGAACATTCAGTACTTC.

The chain employs TRBV19 and TRBJ2-7; D is undetermined. V lost 6 bases, J lost 2 bases, and 17 bases lay in between. Germline values: CDR1 LNHDA, CDR2 SQIVND (reference sequence). The CDR3 sequence is 15 residues long. CDR3 DNA: TGTGCCAGTAGCCCCGCCCTGTCTGCCCCCTACGAGCAGTACTTC. Its protein is CASSPALSAPYEQYF.

J is TRBJ1-1 and V is TRBV7-8; the D is unclear. The germline gives CDR1 SGHVS, CDR2 FQNEAQ. The V end lost 4 bases, the J end lost 0 bases, and 6 bases lay between the germline ends. The CDR3 sequence is 13 residues long. The CDR3 DNA is TGTGCCAGCAGCTCCGGTGTGAACACTGAAGCTTTCTTT. Its translation is CASSSGVNTEAFF.

The CDR3 nucleotides are TGCGCCAGCAGTCTCAGGGAAACTGAAGCTTTCTTT. Protein product: CASSLRETEAFF. The chain is built from TRBV10-2 and TRBJ1-1; possible D gene TRBD1, 5 bases. Looked up from germline, CDR1 is WSHSY and CDR2 is SAAADI. The CDR3 loop spans 12 amino acids. The V end lost 5 bases, the J end lost 5 bases, and 9 bases lay between the germline ends.

This chain links TRBV7-9 with TRBJ1-4; perhaps TRBD1 as D (5 bases). This CDR3 comprises 17 residues. Germline V CDR1 and CDR2: SEHNR, FQNEAQ (reference sequence). Trimming cost V 0 bases and J 0 bases, with 11 bases left between them. CDR3: CASSLAFQGATNEKLFF. DNA for the CDR3: TGTGCCAGCAGCTTAGCCTTCCAGGGTGCAACTAATGAAAAACTGTTTTTT.

The CDR3 region is CASLTGTSGSIGYEQYF. The DNA for the CDR3 is TGTGCCAGCTTGACCGGGACTAGCGGGAGTATAGGCTACGAGCAGTACTTC. The V call is TRBV28, the J call TRBJ2-7; TRBD2 matches 14 bases. The length of the CDR3 is 17 residues. Looked up from germline, CDR1 is MDHEN and CDR2 is SYDVKM. V trimming: 8 bases; J trimming: 3 bases; junction bases outside the gene matches: 12.

This chain joins TRBV28 and TRBJ1-1; 7 bases map to TRBD1. V dropped 5 bases and J dropped 0; count of bases not matched to a gene: 3. The CDR3 contains 14 residues. Looked up from germline, CDR1 is MDHEN and CDR2 is SYDVKM. The CDR3 sequence: CASSPTGMNTEAFF. In DNA form, the CDR3 reads TGTGCCAGCAGTCCGACAGGGATGAACACTGAAGCTTTCTTT.

The chain uses TRBV5-1 and TRBJ2-1; a weak D match, TRBD2 (6 bases). This CDR3 spans 18 amino acids. V lost 2 bases and J lost 6, with 24 bases in between. The germline CDR1 and CDR2 sequences are SGHRS and YFSETQ. The CDR3 protein is CASSLLGVGGNPGNEQFF. The CDR3 nucleotides are TGCGCCAGCAGCTTATTGGGGGTCGGCGGGAACCCTGGCAATGAGCAGTTCTTC.

Comments on this clone: This CDR3 is also generated by other DNA sequences in the sample. The chain has TRBV6-5 and TRBJ1-5; D is uncertain. V lost 0 bases and J lost 7, with 7 bases in between. Per the germline V gene, CDR1 is MNHEY and CDR2 is SVGAGI. This CDR3 spans 13 amino acids. CDR3 DNA: TGTGCCAGCAGTTACTCGAGAGGGCAGCCCCAGCATTTT. Encoded protein: CASSYSRGQPQHF.

The genes are TRBV7-2 and TRBJ1-2; 10 bases map to TRBD1. The V segment lost 6 bases and the J segment 1 base; nucleotides outside the gene matches: 8. The CDR3 runs to 16 residues. Germline V gene data show CDR1 as SGHTA and CDR2 as FQGNSA. The CDR3 nucleotides are TGTGCCAGCAGAAAAGCCGGGACAGGGGTTAACTATGGCTACACCTTC. It is translated as CASRKAGTGVNYGYTF.

The CDR3 bases are TGTGCCAGCAGCGGAGGGCTAGCGGGTCAAGAGACCCAGTACTTC. Residues: CASSGGLAGQETQYF. The J gene is TRBJ2-5, the V gene TRBV11-3; 8 bases align to TRBD2. This CDR3 is 15 amino acids long. J gave up 2 bases and V 5 bases, and 7 bases lay outside the gene matches. Germline loops: CDR1 SGHNT, CDR2 YENEEA.